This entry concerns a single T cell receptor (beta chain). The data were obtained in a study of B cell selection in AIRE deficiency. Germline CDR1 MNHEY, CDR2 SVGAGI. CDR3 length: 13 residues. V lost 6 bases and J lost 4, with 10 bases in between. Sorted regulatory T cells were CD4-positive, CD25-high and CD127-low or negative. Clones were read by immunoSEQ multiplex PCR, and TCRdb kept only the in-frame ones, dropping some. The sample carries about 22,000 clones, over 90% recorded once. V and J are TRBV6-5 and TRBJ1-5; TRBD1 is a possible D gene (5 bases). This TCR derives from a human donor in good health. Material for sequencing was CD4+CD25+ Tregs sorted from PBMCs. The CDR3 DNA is TGTGCCAGCAGCCCCGAGGGGAATCAGCCCCAGCATTTT. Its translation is CASSPEGNQPQHF.